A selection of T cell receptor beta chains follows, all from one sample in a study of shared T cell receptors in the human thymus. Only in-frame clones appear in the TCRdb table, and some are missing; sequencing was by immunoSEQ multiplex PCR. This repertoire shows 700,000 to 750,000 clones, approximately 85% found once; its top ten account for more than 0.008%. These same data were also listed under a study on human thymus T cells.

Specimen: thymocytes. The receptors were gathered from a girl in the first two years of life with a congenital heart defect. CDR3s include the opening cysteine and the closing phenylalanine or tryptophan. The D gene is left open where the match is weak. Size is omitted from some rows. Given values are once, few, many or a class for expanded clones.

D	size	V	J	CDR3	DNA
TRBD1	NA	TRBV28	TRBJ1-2	CASSPEGLDRGQRRGYTF	TGTGCCAGCAGTCCCGAAGGTCTGGACAGGGGACAAAGGAGGGGCTACACCTTC
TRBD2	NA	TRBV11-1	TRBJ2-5	CASSGGTFQETQYF	TGTGCCAGCTCGGGGGGGACCTTCCAAGAGACCCAGTACTTC
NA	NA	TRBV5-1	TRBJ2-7	CASSFSDSYEQYF	TGCGCCAGCAGCTTTTCAGATTCCTACGAGCAGTACTTC
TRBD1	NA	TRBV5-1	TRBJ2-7	CASSWDRDRSLYEQYF	TGCGCCAGCAGCTGGGACCGGGACAGGAGTCTATACGAGCAGTACTTC
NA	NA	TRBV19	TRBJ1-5	CASSLTGPNQPQHF	TGTGCCAGTAGCCTTACAGGGCCCAATCAGCCCCAGCATTTT
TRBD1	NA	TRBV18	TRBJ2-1	CASSWPGQKQFF	TGTGCCAGCTCATGGCCGGGACAGAAGCAGTTCTTC
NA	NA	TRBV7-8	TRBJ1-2	CASSPKRGSRGRRGYTF	TGTGCCAGCAGCCCGAAACGGGGTTCCAGGGGTAGGCGCGGCTACACCTTC
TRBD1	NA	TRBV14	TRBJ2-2	CASSQSQGAPGELFF	TGTGCCAGCAGCCAGTCCCAGGGGGCTCCCGGGGAGCTGTTTTTT
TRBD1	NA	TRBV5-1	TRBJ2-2	CASSGTGEDTGELFF	TGCGCCAGCAGCGGGACAGGGGAGGACACCGGGGAGCTGTTTTTT
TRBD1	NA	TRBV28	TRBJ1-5	CASSTSVQGGLSNQPQHF	TGTGCCAGCAGTACCTCCGTACAGGGGGGGCTTTCCAATCAGCCCCAGCATTTT
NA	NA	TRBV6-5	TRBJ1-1	CASSYSDRGSSTEAFF	TGTGCCAGCAGTTACTCGGATCGGGGATCGAGCACTGAAGCTTTCTTT
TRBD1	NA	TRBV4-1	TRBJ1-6	CASKVPGQLNSPLHF	TGCGCCAGCAAGGTTCCGGGACAGCTTAATTCACCCCTCCACTTT
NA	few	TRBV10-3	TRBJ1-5	CAISDWEGNQPQHF	TGTGCCATCAGTGATTGGGAGGGCAATCAGCCCCAGCATTTT
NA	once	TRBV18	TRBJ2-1	CASSSPTILYNEQFF	TGTGCCAGCTCATCTCCTACGATACTCTACAATGAGCAGTTCTTC
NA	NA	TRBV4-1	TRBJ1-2	CASSQDGRGSRGYTF	TGCGCCAGCAGCCAAGATGGCAGGGGCAGCCGGGGCTACACCTTC
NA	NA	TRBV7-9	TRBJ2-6	CASSPGQNGANVLTF	TGTGCCAGCAGCCCAGGACAGAATGGGGCCAACGTCCTGACTTTC
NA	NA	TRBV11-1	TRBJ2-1	CASSLGEGGSSYNEQFF	TGTGCCAGCAGCTTAGGGGAGGGGGGGAGCTCCTACAATGAGCAGTTCTTC
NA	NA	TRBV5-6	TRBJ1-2	CASSPRPHLANYGYAF	TGTGCCAGCAGCCCCCGGCCCCATTTAGCTAACTATGGCTACGCCTTC
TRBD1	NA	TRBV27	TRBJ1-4	CASSPGQGARVEKLFF	TGTGCCAGCAGCCCGGGACAGGGGGCCCGAGTTGAAAAACTGTTTTTT
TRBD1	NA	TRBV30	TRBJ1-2	CAWSVFFLGQRSNYGYTF	TGTGCCTGGAGTGTCTTCTTTTTGGGACAGAGATCTAACTATGGCTACACCTTC
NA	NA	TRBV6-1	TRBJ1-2	CASSVGGSYGYTF	TGTGCCAGCAGTGTTGGCGGATCATATGGCTACACCTTC
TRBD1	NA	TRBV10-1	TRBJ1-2	CASSPTGAAWGGGYTF	TGCGCCAGCAGCCCGACAGGGGCAGCTTGGGGAGGTGGCTACACCTTC
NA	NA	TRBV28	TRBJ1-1	CASSSNRAPKAFF	TGTGCCAGCAGTTCGAACAGGGCGCCGAAAGCTTTCTTT
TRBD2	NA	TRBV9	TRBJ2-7	CASSVSSGGAREQYF	TGTGCCAGCAGCGTATCGTCCGGGGGGGCCCGCGAGCAGTACTTC
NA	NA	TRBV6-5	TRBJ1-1	CASSYRTMNTEAFF	TGTGCCAGCAGCTATCGCACCATGAACACTGAAGCTTTCTTT
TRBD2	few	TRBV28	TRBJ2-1	CASNSRTSGGPYNEQFF	TGTGCCAGCAACTCAAGAACTAGCGGGGGGCCCTACAATGAGCAGTTCTTC
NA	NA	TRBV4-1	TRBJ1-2	CASSQFGGAGDYGYTF	TGCGCCAGCAGCCAATTCGGAGGTGCAGGGGACTATGGCTACACCTTC
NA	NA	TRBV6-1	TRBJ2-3	CASSEARQDTQYF	TGTGCCAGCAGTGAAGCCCGACAAGATACGCAGTATTTT
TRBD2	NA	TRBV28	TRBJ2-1	CASSFPGLAGGPGNEQFF	TGTGCCAGCAGTTTCCCGGGACTAGCGGGGGGGCCGGGGAATGAGCAGTTCTTC
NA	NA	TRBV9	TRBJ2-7	CASSTDGSYEQYF	TGTGCCAGCAGCACCGACGGGTCCTACGAGCAGTACTTC
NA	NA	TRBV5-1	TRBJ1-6	CASSLGSSYNSPLHF	TGCGCCAGCAGCTTGGGGAGCTCCTATAATTCACCCCTCCACTTT
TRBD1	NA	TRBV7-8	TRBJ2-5	CASSSMTGPVIQETQYF	TGTGCCAGCAGCTCCATGACAGGGCCTGTGATTCAAGAGACCCAGTACTTC
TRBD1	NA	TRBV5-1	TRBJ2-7	CASSLGTGSLEQYF	TGCGCCAGCAGCCTCGGGACAGGGTCTCTTGAGCAGTACTTC
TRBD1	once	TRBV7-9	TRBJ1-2	CASSPHRGTIYGYTF	TGTGCCAGCAGCCCGCACAGGGGCACGATCTATGGCTACACCTTC
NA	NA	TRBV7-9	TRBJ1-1	CASSPLGRGSPRNTEAFF	TGTGCCAGCAGCCCTCTTGGGAGGGGATCTCCCCGGAACACTGAAGCTTTCTTT
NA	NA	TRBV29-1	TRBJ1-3	CSVEDRARGNTIYF	TGCAGCGTTGAAGACAGGGCTAGAGGAAACACCATATATTTT
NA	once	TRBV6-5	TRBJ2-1	CASRNQWGAYNEQFF	TGTGCCAGCAGAAACCAGTGGGGGGCCTACAATGAGCAGTTCTTC
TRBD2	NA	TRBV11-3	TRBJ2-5	CASSLLAGVGETQYF	TGTGCCAGCAGCCTACTAGCGGGGGTAGGAGAGACCCAGTACTTC
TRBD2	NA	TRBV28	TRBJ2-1	CASSLTGLAYNEQFF	TGTGCCAGCAGTTTGACGGGACTAGCTTACAATGAGCAGTTCTTC
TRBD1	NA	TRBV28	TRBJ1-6	CASDRENGFTLHF	TGTGCCAGCGACAGGGAAAATGGGTTCACCCTCCACTTT
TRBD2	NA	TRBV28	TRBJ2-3	CASNRSGGAVFTDTQYF	TGTGCCAGCAACCGGAGCGGGGGGGCTGTCTTCACAGATACGCAGTATTTT
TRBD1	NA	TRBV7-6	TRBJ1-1	CASSPNRPRGQENTEAFF	TGTGCCAGCAGCCCGAACCGGCCCCGGGGACAGGAGAACACTGAAGCTTTCTTT
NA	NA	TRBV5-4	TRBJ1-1	CASSLGDRRNTEAFF	TGTGCCAGCAGCTTGGGTGACAGAAGAAACACTGAAGCTTTCTTT
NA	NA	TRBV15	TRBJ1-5	CATSVQGNQPQHF	TGTGCCACCAGCGTACAGGGAAATCAGCCCCAGCATTTT
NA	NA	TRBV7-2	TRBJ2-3	CASSLEVGSWVTDTQYF	TGTGCCAGCAGCTTAGAGGTGGGGAGTTGGGTTACAGATACGCAGTATTTT
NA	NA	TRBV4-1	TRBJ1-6	CASSPQGTFNNSPLHF	TGCGCCAGCAGCCCCCAGGGAACCTTTAATAATTCACCCCTCCACTTT